This T cell receptor (beta chain) is from a study of blood T cell repertoires in COVID-19. About the study: The origin of the acute and convalescent COVID-19 samples was the United States, Italy and Spain. Nucleic acid was either cDNA or gDNA, and it came from T cells, B-cell-depleted T cells, or PBMCs.

The V end was cut by 2 bases, the J end by 10 bases, with 13 bases between. CDR3 size: 13 residues. Germline CDR1 is SGDLS and CDR2 is YYNGEE. Libraries were prepared by immunoSEQ multiplex PCR; TCRdb keeps only in-frame clonotypes and omits some of them. The data contain under 200,000 clones, about nine tenths of them singletons. This clonotype was sampled from a man between 60 and 70 years old with acute or convalescent COVID-19. Sequenced: peripheral blood. The V and J genes are TRBV9 and TRBJ2-1; the D gene is possibly TRBD2 (6 bases). CDR3 protein: CASSVLEGGEQFF. In nucleotides, the CDR3 is TGTGCCAGCAGCGTGCTGGAGGGCGGGGAGCAGTTCTTC.